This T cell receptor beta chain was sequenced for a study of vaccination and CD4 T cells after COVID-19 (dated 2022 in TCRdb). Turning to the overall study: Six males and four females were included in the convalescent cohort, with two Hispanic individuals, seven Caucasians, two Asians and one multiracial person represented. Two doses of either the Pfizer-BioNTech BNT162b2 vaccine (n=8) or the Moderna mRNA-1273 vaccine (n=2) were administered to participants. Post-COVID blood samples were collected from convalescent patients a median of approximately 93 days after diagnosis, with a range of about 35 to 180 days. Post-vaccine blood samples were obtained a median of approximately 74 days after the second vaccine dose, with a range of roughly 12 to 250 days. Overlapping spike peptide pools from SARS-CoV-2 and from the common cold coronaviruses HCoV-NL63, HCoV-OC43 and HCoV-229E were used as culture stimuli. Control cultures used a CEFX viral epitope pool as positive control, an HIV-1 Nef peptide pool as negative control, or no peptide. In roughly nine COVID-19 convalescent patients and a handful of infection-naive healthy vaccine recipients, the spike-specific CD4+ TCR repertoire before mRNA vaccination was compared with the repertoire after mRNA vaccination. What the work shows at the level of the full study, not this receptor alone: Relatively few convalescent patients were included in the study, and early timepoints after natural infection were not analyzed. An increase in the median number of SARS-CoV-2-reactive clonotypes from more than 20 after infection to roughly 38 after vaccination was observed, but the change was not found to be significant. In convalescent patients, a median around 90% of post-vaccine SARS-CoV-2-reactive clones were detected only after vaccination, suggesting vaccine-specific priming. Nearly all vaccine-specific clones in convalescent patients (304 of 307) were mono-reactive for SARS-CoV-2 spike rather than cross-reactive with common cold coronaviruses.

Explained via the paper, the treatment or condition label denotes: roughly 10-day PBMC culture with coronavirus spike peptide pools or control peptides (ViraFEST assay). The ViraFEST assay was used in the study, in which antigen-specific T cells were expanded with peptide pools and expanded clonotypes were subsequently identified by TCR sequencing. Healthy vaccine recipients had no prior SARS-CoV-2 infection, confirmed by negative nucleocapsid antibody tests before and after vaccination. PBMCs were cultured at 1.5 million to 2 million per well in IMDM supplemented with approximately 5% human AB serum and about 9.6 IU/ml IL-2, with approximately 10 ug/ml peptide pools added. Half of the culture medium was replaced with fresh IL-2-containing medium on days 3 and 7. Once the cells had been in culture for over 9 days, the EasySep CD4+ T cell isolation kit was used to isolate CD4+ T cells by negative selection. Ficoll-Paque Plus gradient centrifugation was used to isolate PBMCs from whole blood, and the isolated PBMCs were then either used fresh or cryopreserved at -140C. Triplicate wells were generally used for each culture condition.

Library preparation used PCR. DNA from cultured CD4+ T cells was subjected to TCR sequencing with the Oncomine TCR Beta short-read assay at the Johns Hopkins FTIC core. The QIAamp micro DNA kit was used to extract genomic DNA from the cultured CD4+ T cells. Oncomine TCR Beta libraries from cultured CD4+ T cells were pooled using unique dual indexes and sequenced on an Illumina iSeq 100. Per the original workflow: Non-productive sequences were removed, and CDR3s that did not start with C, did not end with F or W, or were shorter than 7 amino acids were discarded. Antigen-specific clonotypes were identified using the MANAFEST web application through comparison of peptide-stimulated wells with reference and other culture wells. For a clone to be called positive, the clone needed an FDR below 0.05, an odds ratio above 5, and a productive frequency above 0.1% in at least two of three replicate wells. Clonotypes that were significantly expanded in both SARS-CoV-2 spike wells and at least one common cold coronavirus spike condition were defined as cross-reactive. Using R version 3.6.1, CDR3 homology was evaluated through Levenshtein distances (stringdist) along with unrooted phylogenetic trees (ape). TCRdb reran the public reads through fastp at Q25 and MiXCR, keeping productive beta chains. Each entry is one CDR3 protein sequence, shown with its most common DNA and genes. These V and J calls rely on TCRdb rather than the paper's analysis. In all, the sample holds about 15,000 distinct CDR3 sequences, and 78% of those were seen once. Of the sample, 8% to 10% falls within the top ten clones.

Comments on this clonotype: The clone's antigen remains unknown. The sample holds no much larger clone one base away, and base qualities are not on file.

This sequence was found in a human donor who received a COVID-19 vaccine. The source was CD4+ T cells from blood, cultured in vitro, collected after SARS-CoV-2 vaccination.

The CDR3: CAIRDRGLWGTEAFF. The DNA is as follows: TGTGCCATCCGGGACAGGGGGCTTTGGGGGACTGAAGCTTTCTTT. The chain is made from TRBV7-9 and TRBJ1-1, and 12 junction bases match TRBD1. The V end gives up 10 bases and the J end 5 bases, leaving 11 bases in the junction not matched to a gene. CDR1 and CDR2 are drawn from the germline V gene (reference sequence): SEHNR, FQNEAQ. From the cysteine through the phenylalanine, the CDR3 covers 15 amino acids. Only the CDR3 part of the read is kept: 45 bases, read in frame from the first base.